This TCR beta chain was retrieved from a study of Ad26.COV2.S vaccination and SARS-CoV-2 variants. From germline, CDR1 is SNHLY and CDR2 FYNNEI. The CDR3 runs to 14 residues. V dropped 4 bases and J dropped 10 bases, with 16 bases sitting between them. Data came from immunoSEQ multiplex PCR; TCRdb stores just in-frame clones and leaves some out. The table records 500,000 or so clones, around nine tenths of them present only once. Documented treatment: 15 to 20 received Ad26.COV2.S at low or high dose, single or two shots; roughly 5 received placebo; per-sample allocation not given. Day 63 after the first injection of vaccine or placebo was the sampling time.

The sequencing used peripheral blood, collected in a trial of Ad26.COV2.S vaccine versus placebo. This sequence was found in a person between 18 and 59 years old who received the Ad26.COV2.S COVID-19 vaccine or a placebo. The chain is built from TRBV2 and TRBJ1-4; the D gene is possibly TRBD1 (6 bases). This CDR3 is CASSGRQVLVKLFF. In nucleotides, the CDR3 is TGTGCCAGCAGTGGCCGACAGGTCTTGGTAAAACTGTTTTTT.